The 31 T cell receptor beta chains reported below all come from one sample, sequenced in a study of blood T cells in healthy people across ages. Primers used in a second PCR of roughly 7 to 11 cycles were a sample-barcoded 5' primer and a J-beta primer mix. Each CDR3 protein gets one entry after TCRdb re-called the 5' RACE reads with MiXCR. The table shows roughly 1,500,000 distinct CDR3 sequences, with approximately 32% occurring only once. What was sequenced was blood. The receptors here all came from a woman in her 30s in good health.

This clonotype occurred many times. The chain employs TRBV12-3 or TRBV12-4 and TRBJ1-2, with 9 bases aligning to TRBD1. Trimming cost V 6 bases and J 4 bases; bases outside gene matches: 9. CDR3 length equals 15 residues. The CDR3 sequence is CASSFGTGLSYGYTF. The CDR3 nucleotides are TGTGCCAGCAGCTTCGGGACAGGGCTTTCCTATGGCTACACCTTC.

Only one count was recorded for this clonotype. The chain employs TRBV5-4 and TRBJ1-2; D is perhaps TRBD1 (6 bases). The CDR3 is 16 amino acids. V shed 4 bases and J shed 0 bases, with 16 bases lying between them. Germline-derived CDR1 and CDR2 are SGHNT and YYREEE (reference sequence). The CDR3 loop is CASSPTDRPSNYGYTF. The DNA of the CDR3 is TGTGCCAGCAGCCCGACGGACAGACCTTCTAACTATGGCTACACCTTC.

The gene calls are TRBV4-3 and TRBJ1-1; TRBD1 matches 7 bases. The CDR3 has 18 residues. Germline V gene sequence: CDR1 LGHNA, CDR2 YSLEER. V shed 4 bases and J 0 bases; nucleotides not matched to a gene: 14. The CDR3 sequence: CASSPYLQGTFLNTEAFF. In DNA form, the CDR3 reads TGCGCCAGCAGCCCGTACTTACAGGGGACCTTTTTGAACACTGAAGCTTTCTTT.

This chain links TRBV12-3 or TRBV12-4 with TRBJ1-1; possibly TRBD1 for D (5 bases). The CDR3 has 17 amino acids. The germline V and J ends were trimmed by 6 bases and 1 base, with 21 bases remaining between them. DNA of the CDR3: TGTGCCAGCAGACAGGACCTATTTGGTTCCGGGAACACTGAAGCTTTCTTT. It is translated as CASRQDLFGSGNTEAFF.

The chain carries TRBV6-1 and TRBJ2-1, with 9 bases that match TRBD2. Trimming at V came to 0 bases and at J to 0 bases, leaving 12 bases not matched to a gene. The CDR3 loop spans 20 amino acids. Germline CDR1 MNHNS, CDR2 SASEGT. The CDR3 DNA follows: TGTGCCAGCAGTGAAGCCCTCGGGGCTAGCGGGACTAGCTCCTACAATGAGCAGTTCTTC. It translates to CASSEALGASGTSSYNEQFF.

This chain links TRBV7-9 with TRBJ2-1; 7 bases map to TRBD2. V lost 2 bases and J lost 10; bases outside the gene matches: 2. Looked up from germline, CDR1 is SEHNR and CDR2 is FQNEAQ (reference sequence). CDR3 size: 12 residues. The CDR3 protein is CASSLLLAEQFF. The CDR3 region has the DNA TGTGCCAGCAGCTTATTACTAGCGGAGCAGTTCTTC.

The V gene is TRBV15, the J gene TRBJ2-5, with 9 bases aligning to TRBD1. The J segment lost 5 bases and the V segment lost 1 base, leaving 8 bases of the junction unmatched. This CDR3 has 16 amino acids. The germline V gene has CDR1 LNHNV and CDR2 YYDKDF (reference sequence). The CDR3 nucleotides are TGTGCCACCAGCAGAGTAATCACAGGGGGCGCCGAGACCCAGTACTTC. Residues: CATSRVITGGAETQYF.

The chain has TRBV20-1 and TRBJ2-1, with TRBD2 matching 7 bases. The CDR3 length is 17 residues. V lost 0 bases and J lost 6; bases outside the gene matches: 14. Germline assignment: CDR1 DFQATT and CDR2 SNEGSKA (reference sequence). DNA of the CDR3: TGCAGTGCTAGAGATGTCCGGGCGGGAGAAAGGGGCAATGAGCAGTTCTTC. Encoded protein: CSARDVRAGERGNEQFF.

This chain links TRBV5-1 with TRBJ2-2; D might be TRBD2 (5 bases). Trimming removed 4 bases at V and 1 base at J, with 8 bases between. Germline V CDR1 and CDR2: SGHRS, YFSETQ. The CDR3 spans 14 residues. The CDR3 DNA reads as TGCGCCAGCAGCCAGGCGGGGAACACCGGGGAGCTGTTTTTT. Protein: CASSQAGNTGELFF.

This clonotype showed up just a few times. The V and J genes are TRBV28 and TRBJ1-5; TRBD1 matches at 9 bases. This CDR3 has 14 amino acids. The germline V gene encodes CDR1 MDHEN and CDR2 SYDVKM. The V and J ends lost 3 bases and 7 bases, in that order; junction bases with no gene match: 4. The CDR3 sequence: CASSFGTGSQPQHF. In nucleotides, the CDR3 is TGTGCCAGCAGTTTTGGGACAGGGAGCCAGCCCCAGCATTTT.

This clonotype was observed a single time. The V call is TRBV7-9, the J call TRBJ2-1, with a tentative D call TRBD1 (6 bases). V lost 1 base and J lost 8, with 12 bases in between. The CDR3 consists of 14 residues. Germline V gene sequence: CDR1 SEHNR, CDR2 FQNEAQ (reference sequence). The CDR3 DNA is TGTGCCAGCAGCTTAGTACGTCCAGGGGATGAGCAGTTCTTC. Protein sequence: CASSLVRPGDEQFF.

The chain couples TRBV5-1 to TRBJ2-7; D uncertain. CDR1 SGHRS and CDR2 YFSETQ come from the germline V gene. Trimming took off 0 bases at V and 0 bases at J, with 13 bases between the two ends. This CDR3 is 16 amino acids long. The CDR3 region has the DNA TGCGCCAGCAGCTTGGAGGGCGGTCTCTTCTCCTACGAGCAGTACTTC. Amino acids: CASSLEGGLFSYEQYF.

Note on this clonotype: This clone may be a read error of a much larger clone one base away. The chain uses TRBV12-3 or TRBV12-4 and TRBJ2-1; D is possibly TRBD2 (6 bases). There are 15 residues in the CDR3. CDR3 nucleotides: TGTGCCAGCGGTTTAGCCAGCGGGCGCTACAATGAGCAGTTCTTC. Protein: CASGLASGRYNEQFF.

V is TRBV6-1 and J is TRBJ2-7; 8 nucleotides match TRBD1. Germline CDR1 is MNHNS and CDR2 is SASEGT. The CDR3 extends over 16 amino acids. V lost 4 bases and J lost 0; bases outside the gene matches: 8. The CDR3 reads CASSGFGTGLSYEQYF. For the CDR3, the DNA is TGTGCCAGCAGTGGTTTCGGGACAGGCCTCTCCTACGAGCAGTACTTC.

There are a few counts of this clonotype. The gene calls are TRBV9 and TRBJ2-7; D might be TRBD2 (6 bases). Germline CDR1 reads SGDLS; CDR2 reads YYNGEE. CDR3 length equals 16 residues. V lost 0 bases to trimming and J lost 2 bases, with 15 bases between them. CDR3 nucleotides: TGTGCCAGCAGCGTAGGTGTCGTCGGGGGACCCTACGAGCAGTACTTC. The encoded protein is CASSVGVVGGPYEQYF.

This clonotype was observed a handful of times. The J gene is TRBJ2-1, the V gene TRBV7-3; TRBD2 matches 8 bases. The ends lost 0 bases at V and 7 bases at J; junction bases unmatched: 2. This CDR3 has 14 amino acids. The V gene's germline CDR1 is SGHTA and CDR2 FQGTGA. In DNA, the CDR3 is TGTGCCAGCAGCTTAACGCGGGAGGATAATGAGCAGTTCTTC. It translates to CASSLTREDNEQFF. Complete variable domain (other parts from reference TRBV7-3 and TRBJ2-1): GAGVSQTPSNKVTEKGKYVELRCDPISGHTALYWYRQSLGQGPEFLIYFQGTGAADDSGLPNDRFFAVRPEGSVSTLKIQRTERGDSAVYLCASSLTREDNEQFFGPGTRLTVL.

The CDR3 reads CAFDWAEQYF. CDR3 nucleotides: TGTGCCTTCGACTGGGCCGAGCAGTACTTC. The chain recombines TRBV24-1 with TRBJ2-7; D gene uncertain. CDR3 size: 10 residues. The V end lost 12 bases, the J end lost 6 bases, and 11 bases lay between the germline ends. The germline V gene has CDR1 KGHDR and CDR2 SFDVKD.

Points on this clonotype: Because the CDR3's place on the DNA is in doubt, the DNA is left out and the CDR3 is given as listed by TCRdb. The CDR3 here is CATSDLGTGTGVQFF. The V and J genes are TRBV24-1 and TRBJ2-1. Germline-derived CDR1 and CDR2 are KGHDR and SFDVKD. With termini counted, the CDR3 has 15 amino acids.

The V and J genes are TRBV6-5 and TRBJ2-7, with TRBD2 identical over 11 bases. This CDR3 comprises 16 residues. The germline gives CDR1 MNHEY, CDR2 SVGAGI. V gave up 5 bases and J gave up 2 bases; unmatched junction bases: 8. The CDR3 DNA reads TGTGCCAGCAGTCGGGGCGGGACTAGCGGACCCTACGAGCAGTACTTC. It specifies CASSRGGTSGPYEQYF.

This clonotype was seen a handful of times. This sequence joins TRBV27 and TRBJ2-7; D unclear. This CDR3 region has 13 residues. V gave up 0 bases and J gave up 4 bases, with 7 bases separating them. Germline CDR1 and CDR2: MNHEY and SMNVEV (reference sequence). The CDR3 reads CASSLSKGYEQYF. CDR3 nucleotides: TGTGCCAGCAGTTTATCTAAAGGGTACGAGCAGTACTTC.

A word on this clonotype: This may be a read error: a much more frequent sequence differs by one nucleotide. This chain joins TRBV7-6 and TRBJ2-7; D call uncertain. This CDR3 comprises 13 residues. Germline CDR1 SGHVS, CDR2 FNYEAQ. The CDR3 DNA reads as TGTTCCAGCAGCTCCCACGTCGGGTACGAGCAGTACTTC. Translating gives CSSSSHVGYEQYF. The full variable domain, with the rest looked up from reference TRBV7-6 and TRBJ2-7, is GAGVSQSPRYKVTKRGQDVALRCDPISGHVSLYWYRQALGQGPEFLTYFNYEAQQDKSGLPNDRFSAERPEGSISTLTIQRTEQRDSAMYRCSSSSHVGYEQYFGPGTRLTVT.

V is TRBV27 and J is TRBJ1-2, with D possibly being TRBD1 (6 bases). V lost 4 bases to trimming and J lost 6 bases, with 21 bases between them. CDR1 is MNHEY and CDR2 is SMNVEV in the germline V gene (reference sequence). CDR3 length equals 16 residues. CDR3: CASSSLPRGRKDGYTF. The CDR3 nucleotides are TGTGCCAGCAGTTCCCTGCCGCGGGGGCGCAAGGATGGCTACACCTTC.

This clonotype was counted ten times or more. This rearrangement joins TRBV29-1 to TRBJ2-1; 7 bases are shared with TRBD2. CDR1 and CDR2 (germline): SQVTM, ANQGSEA. This CDR3 region has 12 residues. Trimming at V came to 7 bases and at J to 6 bases, leaving 6 bases not matched to a gene. The CDR3 nucleotides read TGCAGCGGGGATCGACTAGCCAATGAGCAGTTCTTC. Translation gives CSGDRLANEQFF.

The chain carries TRBV5-8 and TRBJ2-7; 8 bases match TRBD1. The V gene end was trimmed by 4 bases and the J gene end by 1 base; junction bases not matched to a gene: 16. The V gene's germline CDR1 is SGHTS and CDR2 YDEGEE. This CDR3 spans 18 amino acids. CDR3 coding DNA: TGTGCCAGCAGCCGCGCAACAAAACCAGGGGGCGCGTCCTACGAGCAGTACTTC. Translating gives CASSRATKPGGASYEQYF. Using reference TRBV5-8 and TRBJ2-7 for the parts outside the CDR3, the full variable domain is EAGVTQSPTHLIKTRGQQATLRCSPISGHTSVYWYQQALGLGLQFLLWYDEGEERNRGNFPPRFSGRQFPNYSSELNVNALELEDSALYLCASSRATKPGGASYEQYFGPGTRLTVT.

The chain recombines TRBV10-3 with TRBJ1-2; D unclear. The CDR3 is 14 amino acids. Germline CDR1 ENHRY, CDR2 SYGVKD. V was pared by 10 bases and J by 0 bases, with 15 bases between. The CDR3 coding sequence is TGTGCCACTAGTCCATCCTTGGCTAACTATGGCTACACCTTC. This gives the protein CATSPSLANYGYTF.

This chain uses TRBV28 with TRBJ2-3, with D perhaps assigned TRBD1 or TRBD2 (6 bases each). The CDR3 consists of 19 residues. The germline V and J ends were trimmed by 6 bases and 2 bases, with 27 bases remaining between them. Germline CDR1 MDHEN, CDR2 SYDVKM. CDR3 residues: CASSSRGWVFGTNTDTQYF. CDR3 coding DNA: TGTGCCAGCAGCTCGCGGGGTTGGGTTTTTGGGACAAACACAGATACGCAGTATTTT.

The chain carries TRBV7-9 and TRBJ2-1; 10 bases are a match to TRBD2. Germline loops: CDR1 SEHNR, CDR2 FQNEAQ (reference sequence). This CDR3 is built from 15 residues. V shed 1 base, J shed 14 bases, and the junction held 11 bases outside the gene matches. The CDR3 loop reads CASSLDSGGAVLEFF. The CDR3 coding sequence is TGTGCCAGCAGCTTAGACAGCGGGGGGGCCGTTTTGGAGTTCTTC. The full variable domain, its missing parts supplied by reference TRBV7-9 and TRBJ2-1, is DTGVSQNPRHKITKRGQNVTFRCDPISEHNRLYWYRQTLGQGPEFLTYFQNEAQLEKSRLLSDRFSAERPKGSFSTLEIQRTEQGDSAMYLCASSLDSGGAVLEFFGPGTRLTVL.

Of note for this clonotype: The junction differs from germline at one of its ends, possibly a read error. The V call is TRBV5-6, the J call TRBJ1-2, with 7 nucleotides matching TRBD1. Per the germline V gene, CDR1 is SGHDT and CDR2 is YYEEEE. The length of the CDR3 is 17 residues. CDR3 sequence reads: CASSLGGGAAFPYGHTF. The CDR3 DNA sequence: TGTGCCAGCAGCTTGGGAGGGGGCGCAGCTTTTCCCTATGGCCACACCTTC.

This clonotype appeared a single time. One end of the junction fails to match germline, which may point to a read error. This sequence joins TRBV28 and TRBJ2-5, with TRBD1 identical over 10 bases. With the DNA end fitting TRBJ2-7 better, the J assignment may be wrong. CDR3 size: 14 residues. CDR1 and CDR2 from the germline V gene are MDHEN and SYDVKM. The CDR3 loop reads CVSSSSGTGVEQYF. Here the CDR3 DNA reads TGTGTCAGCAGCTCCTCCGGGACAGGGGTCGAGCAGTACTTC.

The CDR3 DNA reads as TGTGCCTCGAAAACGGTCTCTAGCACAGATACGCAGTATTTT. Translated, it gives CASKTVSSTDTQYF. The chain links TRBV10-3 to TRBJ2-3; D is uncertain. CDR1 is ENHRY, CDR2 SYGVKD, per germline. V shed 11 bases and J shed 0 bases, with 15 bases lying between them. CDR3 length: 14 residues.

This clonotype came up a few times. The V gene is TRBV24-1, the J gene TRBJ2-1; possibly TRBD1 for D (6 bases). The CDR3 runs 16 residues. Germline V gene sequence: CDR1 KGHDR, CDR2 SFDVKD. The germline V and J ends were trimmed by 6 bases and 5 bases, with 19 bases remaining between them. CDR3 residues: CATSSLKDRANNEQFF. In nucleotides, the CDR3 is TGTGCCACCAGTTCCTTAAAGGACAGAGCCAACAATGAGCAGTTCTTC.